This is a list of T cell receptor beta chains from one sample in a study of cytomegalovirus exposure and HLA in healthy donors. The data were produced by immunoSEQ multiplex PCR, yet TCRdb's version contains in-frame clones alone and is incomplete. Among roughly 300,000 clones listed, 88% were seen once. Sequences were obtained from PBMCs. The receptors originated from a young woman in good health and CMV-seronegative. Both conserved end residues are part of each CDR3. The D gene is left open where the match is weak. Expanded clones get a size class; other rows say once, few or many, or leave the size out.

TRBV11-2	16	NA	TRBJ1-1	NA	TGTGCCAGCAGCCCGGCCGCACAGACCCCGTCCACTGAAGCTTTCTTT	CASSPAAQTPSTEAFF
TRBV7-9	14	TRBD1	TRBJ1-2	NA	TGTGCCAGCAGCTTTCGGGACAGGGGTAATGGCTACACCTTC	CASSFRDRGNGYTF
TRBV5-1	13	NA	TRBJ1-1	NA	TGCGCCAGCAGCTTGGTCACCTCAGGGGTTGCTTTCTTT	CASSLVTSGVAFF
TRBV2	12	TRBD2	TRBJ2-1	NA	TGTGCCAGCAGTCTCCGGGAGGGAGGGCAGTTCTTC	CASSLREGGQFF
TRBV7-2	15	TRBD2	TRBJ2-1	NA	TGTGCCAGCAGCGATTACAGGGTAGCGGGGAATGAGCAGTTCTTC	CASSDYRVAGNEQFF
TRBV27	15	NA	TRBJ1-1	NA	TGTGCCAGCAGTTTGGTCGGTCAGGGTTCTACTGAAGCTTTCTTT	CASSLVGQGSTEAFF
TRBV7-3	16	NA	TRBJ2-1	NA	TGTGCCAGCACCCTACCGCTTTCGCACCACTACAATGAGCAGTTCTTC	CASTLPLSHHYNEQFF
TRBV28	12	NA	TRBJ2-7	NA	TGTGCCAGCAGTATGGCCACCTACGAGCAGTACTTC	CASSMATYEQYF
TRBV10-3	13	TRBD2	TRBJ2-1	NA	TGTGCCATAGGACTAGCGGATAGGAATGAGCAGTTCTTC	CAIGLADRNEQFF
TRBV25-1	16	NA	TRBJ1-4	NA	TGTGCCAGCAGTTATGGGCAGTCTGCAACTAATGAAAAACTGTTTTTT	CASSYGQSATNEKLFF
TRBV7-2	14	TRBD2	TRBJ2-7	NA	TGTGCCAGCAGCTTAAGCGGGAGGGCGGGCGAGCAGTACTTC	CASSLSGRAGEQYF
TRBV29-1	13	NA	TRBJ2-2	NA	TGCAGCGTTGATGCCGGGTTCACCGGGGAGCTGTTTTTT	CSVDAGFTGELFF
TRBV27	15	TRBD1	TRBJ2-7	NA	TGTGCCAGCAGTTCCCCGGGACAGGGGTACTACGAGCAGTACTTC	CASSSPGQGYYEQYF
TRBV28	14	TRBD1	TRBJ1-2	NA	TGTGCCAGCAGGGGGACAGGGATGATCTATGGCTACACCTTC	CASRGTGMIYGYTF
TRBV28	13	TRBD1	TRBJ2-7	NA	TGTGCCAGCAGACACACAGGGGGGTACGAGCAGTACTTC	CASRHTGGYEQYF
TRBV7-6	16	NA	TRBJ2-6	NA	TGTGCCAGCAGCTTAGGTCTTTTGCGGGGGGCCAACGTCCTGACTTTC	CASSLGLLRGANVLTF
TRBV5-1	15	NA	TRBJ2-2	once	TGCGCCAGCAGAATGATCAGTACGAACACCGGGGAGCTGTTTTTT	CASRMISTNTGELFF
TRBV6-5	13	NA	TRBJ2-1	once	TGTGCCAGCAGTTCCCTCTTAGACAGATTGTTAATCTTC	CASSSLLDRLLIF
TRBV28	12	NA	TRBJ2-7	once	TGTGCCTTGGGGGGGGGCAGCGACGAGCAGTACTTC	CALGGGSDEQYF
TRBV11-2	15	TRBD2	TRBJ2-1	few	TGTGCCAGCAGCCTACTAGCGGTTTCCTACAATGAGCAGTTCTTC	CASSLLAVSYNEQFF
TRBV6-5	14	NA	TRBJ1-2	NA	TGTGCCAGCACCAGGGCCTACAGGGAGCCTGGCTACACCTTC	CASTRAYREPGYTF
TRBV6-6	15	TRBD1	TRBJ1-6	few	TGTGCCAGCAGAGGGGACAGGGGGCTTGATTCACCCCTCCACTTT	CASRGDRGLDSPLHF
TRBV27	14	NA	TRBJ2-7	NA	TGTGCCAGCAGTTTGGTAGGGGGTCGGTACGAGCAGTACTTC	CASSLVGGRYEQYF
TRBV6-4	13	NA	TRBJ2-1	few	TGTGCCAGCAGTGACAGCACCGAGTCGGTGTTGTTCTTC	CASSDSTESVLFF
TRBV28	15	TRBD2	TRBJ2-7	NA	TGTGCCAGCAGCTTTAGCGGGAGGGTGCCCTACGAGCAGTACTTC	CASSFSGRVPYEQYF
TRBV19	14	TRBD1	TRBJ2-7	NA	TGTGCCAGTAGTGTCCGGGACAGAATCTACGAGCAGTACTTC	CASSVRDRIYEQYF
TRBV11-2	15	NA	TRBJ2-7	NA	TGTGCCAGCAGCTTCTACGCGGGACAGCCGTACGAGCAGTACTTC	CASSFYAGQPYEQYF
TRBV5-6	17	TRBD1	TRBJ1-4	NA	TGTGCCAGCAGTTCAACAGGGGAAATCTCAACTAATGAAAAACTGTTTTTT	CASSSTGEISTNEKLFF
TRBV18	14	NA	TRBJ2-7	NA	TGTGCCAGCTCTAGCTATATCGACAGAGACGAGCAGTACTTC	CASSSYIDRDEQYF